The 28 T cell receptor beta chains presented below share a single source sample, sequenced in a study of blood T cell repertoires in COVID-19. Some clones are missing from TCRdb's copy, which holds only in-frame ones; the method was immunoSEQ multiplex PCR. The sample consists of some 130,000 clones, about 87% of them appearing once. The specimen sequenced was peripheral blood. These receptors were collected from a woman aged 60-75 years with acute or convalescent COVID-19.

The genes are TRBV3-1 (or the pseudogene TRBV3-2) and TRBJ2-7, with D perhaps matching TRBD2 (6 bases). The CDR3 loop spans 15 amino acids. Germline V lookup: CDR1 LGHDT, CDR2 YNNKEL (reference sequence). Trimming took off 3 bases at V and 3 bases at J, with 15 bases between the two ends. The DNA of the CDR3 is TGTGCCAGCAGCCAGGAGGTTTTTAGCGGCTACGAGCAGTACTTC. It encodes CASSQEVFSGYEQYF.

The chain combines TRBV19 with TRBJ1-1; the D is unclear. Trimming left V 7 bases short and J 5 bases short, with 11 bases between. Germline lookup yields CDR1 LNHDA and CDR2 SQIVND (reference sequence). This CDR3 spans 12 amino acids. This CDR3 reads CASMEGATEAFF. DNA for the CDR3: TGTGCCAGTATGGAGGGAGCAACTGAAGCTTTCTTT.

J is TRBJ2-2 and V is TRBV5-5; 9 positions match TRBD1. The CDR3 covers 16 residues. Germline V lookup: CDR1 SGHKS, CDR2 YYEKEE (reference sequence). The ends lost 3 bases at V and 1 base at J; junction bases unmatched: 4. CDR3 DNA: TGTGCCAGCAGCTGGGGACAGGGACTGAACACCGGGGAGCTGTTTTTT. Protein: CASSWGQGLNTGELFF.

V and J are TRBV6-5 and TRBJ2-7, with 9 positions matching TRBD2. The CDR3 length is 14 residues. The junction had 7 bases not matched to a gene; V was cut back by 7 bases and J by 3 bases. The germline gives CDR1 MNHEY, CDR2 SVGAGI. The CDR3 loop reads CASKGTSMGYEQYV. CDR3 nucleotides: TGTGCCAGCAAGGGGACTAGCATGGGCTACGAGCAGTACGTC.

The chain carries TRBV29-1 and TRBJ1-1, with D unclear. Germline V gene sequence: CDR1 SQVTM, CDR2 ANQGSEA. The CDR3 totals 11 residues. Trimming cost V 2 bases and J 6 bases, with 7 bases left between them. Here the CDR3 DNA reads TGCAGCGTTGAAAACGCGGCTGAAGCTTTCTTT. It translates to CSVENAAEAFF.

The rearrangement links TRBV16 to TRBJ1-4; TRBD1 matches 8 bases. This CDR3 has 15 residues. V shed 3 bases, J shed 0 bases, and the junction held 0 bases outside the gene matches. Germline assignment: CDR1 KGHSY and CDR2 FQNENV. The CDR3 region is CASSQTGATNEKLFF. The CDR3 nucleotides read TGTGCCAGCAGCCAGACAGGGGCAACTAATGAAAAACTGTTTTTT.

The chain couples TRBV28 to TRBJ1-4, with D possibly TRBD1 on 6 matching bases. The CDR3 contains 15 residues. Germline loops: CDR1 MDHEN, CDR2 SYDVKM. V lost 5 bases to trimming and J lost 3 bases, with 13 bases between them. In DNA, the CDR3 is TGTGCCAGCAGTCCCCCAGGGGTGGCTAATGAAAAACTGTTTTTT. Translating it yields CASSPPGVANEKLFF.

The J gene is TRBJ2-1, the V gene TRBV7-8; unclear D gene. The length of the CDR3 is 15 residues. Germline CDR1 reads SGHVS; CDR2 reads FQNEAQ. V shed 3 bases and J shed 0 bases, with 9 bases lying between them. CDR3 protein: CASSFSSSSYNEQFF. CDR3 nucleotide sequence: TGTGCCAGCAGCTTTTCCTCCAGCTCCTACAATGAGCAGTTCTTC.

V usage is TRBV6-5 and J usage is TRBJ2-5; perhaps TRBD1 as D (5 bases). Germline V gene data show CDR1 as MNHEY and CDR2 as SVGAGI. V lost 0 bases and J lost 5, with 10 bases in between. The CDR3 contains 14 residues. CDR3 DNA sequence: TGTGCCAGCAGTTACTCGGGGCTTAAGGAGACCCAGTACTTC. Its translation is CASSYSGLKETQYF.

The gene calls are TRBV20-1 and TRBJ1-2; D not certain. CDR1 is DFQATT and CDR2 is SNEGSKA in the germline V gene (reference sequence). The V gene lost 3 bases and the J gene lost 7 bases, with 6 bases spanning the gap. The CDR3 is made up of 10 amino acids. This chain's CDR3 is CSASGSGYTF. The CDR3 DNA follows: TGCAGTGCTAGTGGTAGTGGCTACACCTTC.

The chain recombines TRBV9 with TRBJ2-2; maybe TRBD2 (5 bases). The germline V gene has CDR1 SGDLS and CDR2 YYNGEE. V lost 4 bases and J 2 bases, leaving 9 bases between the germline ends. The CDR3 runs to 14 residues. The CDR3 loop reads CASSSRTNTGELFF. The CDR3 nucleotides are TGTGCCAGCAGCTCCCGGACTAACACCGGGGAGCTGTTTTTT.

CDR3 in DNA: TGTGCCAGCAGCGTCGACAGTTCCTCTGGAAACACCATATATTTT. Translation gives CASSVDSSSGNTIYF. The V and J genes are TRBV9 and TRBJ1-3, with D possibly TRBD1 on 5 matching bases. This CDR3 has 15 residues. V lost 2 bases and J lost 0, with 9 bases in between. CDR1 is SGDLS and CDR2 is YYNGEE in the germline V gene.

This clone was counted a few times. This chain joins TRBV3-1 (or the pseudogene TRBV3-2) and TRBJ1-3, with 7 bases aligning to TRBD1. V lost 1 base, J lost 2 bases, and 2 bases stayed unmatched. Germline CDR1 LGHDT, CDR2 YNNKEL (reference sequence). The CDR3 consists of 15 residues. CDR3 protein: CASSQGQGAGNTIYF. In nucleotides, the CDR3 is TGTGCCAGCAGCCAAGGCCAGGGGGCTGGAAACACCATATATTTT.

The rearrangement uses TRBV6-5 and TRBJ2-1; tentative D call: TRBD2 (5 bases). From germline, CDR1 is MNHEY and CDR2 SVGAGI. The CDR3 covers 12 residues. V lost 6 bases and J 8 bases, leaving 11 bases between the germline ends. The CDR3 sequence is CASRLLGDEQFF. CDR3 coding DNA: TGTGCCAGCAGGCTACTAGGTGATGAGCAGTTCTTC.

The J gene is TRBJ1-5, the V gene TRBV11-2; tentatively, D is TRBD1 (6 bases). The germline CDR1 and CDR2 sequences are SGHAT and FQNNGV. This CDR3 comprises 15 residues. V was pared by 1 base and J by 1 base, with 8 bases between. CDR3 residues: CASSLGRGSNQPQHF. The DNA of the CDR3 is TGTGCCAGCAGCTTAGGCAGGGGAAGCAATCAGCCCCAGCATTTT.

V is TRBV18 and J is TRBJ1-2; D not certain. The V end lost 2 bases, the J end lost 5 bases, and 12 bases lay between the germline ends. Germline CDR1 and CDR2: KGHSH and LQKENI. There are 14 residues in the CDR3. CDR3 sequence reads: CASSPSTADYGYTF. The CDR3 DNA sequence: TGTGCCAGCTCACCATCGACTGCTGATTATGGCTACACCTTC.

The gene calls are TRBV27 and TRBJ2-3; D might be TRBD2 (6 bases). There are 15 residues in the CDR3. V shed 1 base and J shed 1 base, with 9 bases lying between them. Per the germline V gene, CDR1 is MNHEY and CDR2 is SMNVEV (reference sequence). Here the CDR3 reads CASSLWASGTDTQYF. The CDR3 nucleotides read TGTGCCAGCAGTTTATGGGCTAGCGGCACAGATACGCAGTATTTT.

V and J are TRBV9 and TRBJ2-7; the D gene is possibly TRBD2 (6 bases). The CDR3 has 15 amino acids. V lost 0 bases and J lost 0, with 10 bases in between. Germline V gene data show CDR1 as SGDLS and CDR2 as YYNGEE. The CDR3 sequence: CASSVVAESSYEQYF. CDR3 nucleotides: TGTGCCAGCAGCGTAGTAGCGGAAAGCTCCTACGAGCAGTACTTC.

The rearrangement joins TRBV5-1 to TRBJ1-2; TRBD1 agrees at 8 bases. The CDR3 is made up of 15 amino acids. The germline V gene has CDR1 SGHRS and CDR2 YFSETQ. The V segment lost 0 bases and the J segment 5 bases; nucleotides outside the gene matches: 6. Written as DNA, the CDR3 is TGCGCCAGCAGCTTGGGGACAGGGAACGTTTATGGCTACACCTTC. Amino acid sequence: CASSLGTGNVYGYTF.

The chain couples TRBV28 to TRBJ1-3, with D perhaps TRBD1 (5 bases). CDR1 MDHEN and CDR2 SYDVKM come from the germline V gene. There are 14 residues in the CDR3. V was pared by 5 bases and J by 0 bases, with 8 bases between. CDR3 residues: CASSTGPSGNTIYF. The CDR3 DNA reads TGTGCCAGCAGTACAGGTCCCTCTGGAAACACCATATATTTT.

This chain links TRBV5-4 with TRBJ1-1; D is uncertain. The CDR3 is made up of 12 amino acids. Germline CDR1 SGHNT, CDR2 YYREEE (reference sequence). The V end lost 1 base, the J end lost 5 bases, and 6 bases lay between the germline ends. The CDR3 spells CASSLTGTEAFF. The CDR3 DNA follows: TGTGCCAGCAGCTTGACCGGGACTGAAGCTTTCTTT. Based on the CDR3 plus reference TRBV5-4 and TRBJ1-1, the full variable domain is ETGVTQSPTHLIKTRGQQVTLRCSSQSGHNTVSWYQQALGQGPQFIFQYYREEENGRGNFPPRFSGLQFPNYSSELNVNALELDDSALYLCASSLTGTEAFFGQGTRLTVV.

The V and J genes are TRBV7-9 and TRBJ1-4; D is ambiguous. V lost 3 bases, J lost 6 bases, and 11 bases lay in between. Germline CDR1 and CDR2: SEHNR and FQNEAQ (reference sequence). The CDR3 extends over 14 amino acids. The CDR3 region is CASSFYSGDEKLFF. CDR3 coding DNA: TGTGCCAGCAGCTTCTATTCTGGAGATGAAAAACTGTTTTTT.

V usage is TRBV7-8 and J usage is TRBJ1-3; D is unresolved. Trimming took off 4 bases at V and 0 bases at J, with 10 bases between the two ends. Germline CDR1 is SGHVS and CDR2 is FQNEAQ. The CDR3 loop spans 15 amino acids. CDR3 residues: CASSSTGLSGNTIYF. CDR3 sequence (DNA): TGTGCCAGCAGCTCCACTGGACTCTCTGGAAACACCATATATTTT.

The V and J genes are TRBV27 and TRBJ1-2, with 11 bases aligning to TRBD1. CDR1 is MNHEY, CDR2 SMNVEV, per germline (reference sequence). V dropped 3 bases and J dropped 2; count of bases not matched to a gene: 5. The CDR3 extends over 16 amino acids. The DNA for the CDR3 is TGTGCCAGCAGTTTTCTCGGGACAGGGGGAAACTATGGCTACACCTTC. Protein: CASSFLGTGGNYGYTF.

This clone was observed a few times. The chain carries TRBV5-4 and TRBJ2-7, with D maybe TRBD2 (5 bases). V was shortened by 9 bases and J by 3 bases, with 19 bases between the two germline ends. The germline gives CDR1 SGHNT, CDR2 YYREEE (reference sequence). CDR3 size: 14 residues. CDR3 sequence (DNA): TGTGCCACCAGAGGAGGAAACACTGGCTACGAGCAGTACTTC. Amino acids: CATRGGNTGYEQYF.

There are a few counts of this clone. The rearrangement links TRBV7-8 to TRBJ1-5; a possible D gene is TRBD1 (6 bases). The CDR3 runs to 17 residues. The germline V and J ends were trimmed by 3 bases and 4 bases, with 19 bases remaining between them. Germline V gene lookup returns CDR1 SGHVS and CDR2 FQNEAQ. The CDR3 region is CASSFEGAGAKNQPQHF. The CDR3 DNA reads TGTGCCAGCAGCTTCGAAGGAGCGGGGGCTAAAAATCAGCCCCAGCATTTT.

This clone was recorded once. CDR3: CASRGARREKLFF. The CDR3 nucleotides read TGTGCCAGTAGGGGGGCCCGGCGGGAAAAACTGTTTTTT. The chain carries TRBV19 and TRBJ1-4, with D possibly being TRBD1 (6 bases). Trimming shortened V by 6 bases and J by 8 bases, and 13 bases separated the two germline ends. CDR3 length: 13 amino acids. Germline V CDR1 and CDR2: LNHDA, SQIVND (reference sequence).

The chain employs TRBV11-2 and TRBJ1-1; D remains ambiguous. V lost 7 bases and J 2 bases, leaving 14 bases between the germline ends. CDR1 SGHAT and CDR2 FQNNGV come from the germline V gene. The CDR3 sequence is 14 residues long. CDR3 DNA sequence: TGTGCCAGCACCTTTGGCGGGAAAAACACTGAAGCTTTCTTT. Its protein is CASTFGGKNTEAFF.